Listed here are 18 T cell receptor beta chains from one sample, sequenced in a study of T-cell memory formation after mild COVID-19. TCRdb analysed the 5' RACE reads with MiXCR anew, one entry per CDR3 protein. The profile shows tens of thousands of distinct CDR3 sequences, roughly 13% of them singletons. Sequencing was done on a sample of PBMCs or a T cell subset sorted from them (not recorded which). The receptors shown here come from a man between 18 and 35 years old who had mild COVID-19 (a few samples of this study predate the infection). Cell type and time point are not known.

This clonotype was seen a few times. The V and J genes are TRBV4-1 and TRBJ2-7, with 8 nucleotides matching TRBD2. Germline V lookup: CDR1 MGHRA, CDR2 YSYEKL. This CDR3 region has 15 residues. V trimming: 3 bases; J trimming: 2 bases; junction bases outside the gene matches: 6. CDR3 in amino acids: CASSQAFGGAYEQYF. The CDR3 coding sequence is TGCGCCAGCAGCCAGGCGTTCGGGGGGGCCTACGAGCAGTACTTC.

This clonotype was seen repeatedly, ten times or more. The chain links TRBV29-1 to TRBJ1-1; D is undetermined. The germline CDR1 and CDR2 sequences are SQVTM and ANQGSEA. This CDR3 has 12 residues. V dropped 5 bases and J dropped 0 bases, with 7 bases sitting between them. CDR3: CSVTVMNTEAFF. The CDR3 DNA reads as TGCAGCGTTACTGTAATGAACACTGAAGCTTTCTTT.

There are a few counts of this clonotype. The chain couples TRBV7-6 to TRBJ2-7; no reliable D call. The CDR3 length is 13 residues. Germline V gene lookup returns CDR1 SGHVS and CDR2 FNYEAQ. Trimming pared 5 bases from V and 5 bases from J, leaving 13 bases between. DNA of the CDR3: TGTGCCAGCAGCCCGGGCATCCTGAACGAGCAGTACTTC. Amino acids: CASSPGILNEQYF.

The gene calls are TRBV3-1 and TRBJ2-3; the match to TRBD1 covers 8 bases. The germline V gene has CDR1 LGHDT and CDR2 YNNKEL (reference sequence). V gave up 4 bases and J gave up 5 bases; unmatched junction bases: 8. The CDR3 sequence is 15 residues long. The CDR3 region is CASSRKLRGLDTQYF. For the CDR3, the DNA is TGTGCCAGCAGCCGCAAGCTCAGGGGGCTAGATACGCAGTATTTT.

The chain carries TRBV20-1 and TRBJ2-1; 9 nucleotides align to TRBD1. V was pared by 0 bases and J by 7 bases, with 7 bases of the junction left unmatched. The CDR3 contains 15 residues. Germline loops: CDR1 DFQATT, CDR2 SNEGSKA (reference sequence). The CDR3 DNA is TGCAGTGCTAGAGATCCGACAGGGGGGTGGAATGAGCAGTTCTTC. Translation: CSARDPTGGWNEQFF.

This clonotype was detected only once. The CDR3 DNA sequence: TGCGCCAGCAGCCAAGTGTTCGCGGGGGTTAGCACAGATACGCAGTATTTT. It specifies CASSQVFAGVSTDTQYF. The chain joins TRBV4-1 to TRBJ2-3, with 7 bases that match TRBD2. The CDR3 is 17 amino acids. Germline-derived CDR1 and CDR2 are MGHRA and YSYEKL. V lost 1 base and J lost 0; bases outside the gene matches: 7.

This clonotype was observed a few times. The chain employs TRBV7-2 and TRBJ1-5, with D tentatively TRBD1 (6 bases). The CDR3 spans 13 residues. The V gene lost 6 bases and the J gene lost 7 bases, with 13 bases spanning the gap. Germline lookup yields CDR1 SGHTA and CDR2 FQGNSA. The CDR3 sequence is CASSPSGGQPQHF. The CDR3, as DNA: TGTGCCAGCAGTCCTTCTGGGGGCCAGCCCCAGCATTTT.

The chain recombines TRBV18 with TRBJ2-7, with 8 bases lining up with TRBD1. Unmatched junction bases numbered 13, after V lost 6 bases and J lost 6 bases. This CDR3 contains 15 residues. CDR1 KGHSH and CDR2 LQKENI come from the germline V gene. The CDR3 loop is CASSPHGRGPFEQYV. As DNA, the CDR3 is TGTGCCAGCTCCCCCCACGGCAGGGGGCCGTTCGAGCAGTACGTC.

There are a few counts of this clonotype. CDR3 nucleotides: TGTGCTAGTGGTTTACCGGAAGCTTTCTTT. This translates into CASGLPEAFF. The genes are TRBV12-5 and TRBJ1-1; D not resolved. Trimming removed 3 bases from V and 8 bases from J, with 4 bases in between. The CDR3 totals 10 residues. Germline CDR1 and CDR2: LGHNT and FRNRAP. The variable domain in full, completed from reference TRBV12-5 and TRBJ1-1, reads DARVTQTPRHKVTEMGQEVTMRCQPILGHNTVFWYRQTMMQGLELLAYFRNRAPLDDSGMPKDRFSAEMPDATLATLKIQPSEPRDSAVYFCASGLPEAFFGQGTRLTVV.

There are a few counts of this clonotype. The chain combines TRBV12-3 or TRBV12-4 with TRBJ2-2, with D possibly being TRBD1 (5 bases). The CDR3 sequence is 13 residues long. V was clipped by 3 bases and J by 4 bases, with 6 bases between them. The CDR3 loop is CASSFRGTGELFF. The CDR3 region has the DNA TGTGCCAGCAGTTTTAGGGGCACCGGGGAGCTGTTTTTT.

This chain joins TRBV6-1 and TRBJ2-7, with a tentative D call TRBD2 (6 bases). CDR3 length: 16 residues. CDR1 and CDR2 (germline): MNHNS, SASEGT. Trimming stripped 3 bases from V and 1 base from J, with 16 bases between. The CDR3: CASSEPPDRGSYEQYF. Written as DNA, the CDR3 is TGTGCCAGCAGTGAGCCACCTGACCGGGGGTCCTACGAGCAGTACTTC.

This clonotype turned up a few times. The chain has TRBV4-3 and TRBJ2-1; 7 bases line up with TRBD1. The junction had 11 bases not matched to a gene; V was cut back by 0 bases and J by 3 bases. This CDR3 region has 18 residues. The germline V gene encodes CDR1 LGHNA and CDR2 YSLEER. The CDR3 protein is CASSQDSQGVGGYNEQFF. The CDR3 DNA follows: TGCGCCAGCAGCCAAGATAGTCAGGGGGTTGGGGGCTACAATGAGCAGTTCTTC.

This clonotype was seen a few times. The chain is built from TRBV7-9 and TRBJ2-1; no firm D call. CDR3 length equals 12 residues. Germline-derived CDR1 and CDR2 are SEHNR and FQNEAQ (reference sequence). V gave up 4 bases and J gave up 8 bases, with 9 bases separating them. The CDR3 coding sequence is TGTGCCAGCAGCTCCGGAACCTATGAGCAGTTCTTC. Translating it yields CASSSGTYEQFF.

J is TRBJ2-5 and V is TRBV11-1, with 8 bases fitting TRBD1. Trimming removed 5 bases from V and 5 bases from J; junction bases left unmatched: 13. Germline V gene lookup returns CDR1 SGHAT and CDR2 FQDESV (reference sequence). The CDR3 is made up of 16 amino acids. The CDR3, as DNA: TGTGCCAGCAGCCCCCGGGACAGGCGGAATCGGGAGACCCAGTACTTC. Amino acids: CASSPRDRRNRETQYF. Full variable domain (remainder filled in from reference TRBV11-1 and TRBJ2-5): EAEVAQSPRYKITEKSQAVAFWCDPISGHATLYWYRQILGQGPELLVQFQDESVVDDSQLPKDRFSAERLKGVDSTLKIQPAELGDSAMYLCASSPRDRRNRETQYFGPGTRLLVL.

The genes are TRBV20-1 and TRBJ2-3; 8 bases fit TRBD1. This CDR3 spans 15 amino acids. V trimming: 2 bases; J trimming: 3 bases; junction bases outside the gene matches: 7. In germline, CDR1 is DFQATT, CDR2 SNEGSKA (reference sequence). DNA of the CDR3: TGCAGTGCTAGAATCAGGGGGCGCATAACAGATACGCAGTATTTT. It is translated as CSARIRGRITDTQYF.

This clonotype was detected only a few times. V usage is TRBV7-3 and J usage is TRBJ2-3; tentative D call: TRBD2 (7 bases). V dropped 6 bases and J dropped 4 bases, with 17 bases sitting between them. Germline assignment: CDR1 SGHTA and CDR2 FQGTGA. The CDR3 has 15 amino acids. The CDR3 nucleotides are TGTGCCAGCAGGCGGACGGGGGGCAGGGCAGATACGCAGTATTTT. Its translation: CASRRTGGRADTQYF.

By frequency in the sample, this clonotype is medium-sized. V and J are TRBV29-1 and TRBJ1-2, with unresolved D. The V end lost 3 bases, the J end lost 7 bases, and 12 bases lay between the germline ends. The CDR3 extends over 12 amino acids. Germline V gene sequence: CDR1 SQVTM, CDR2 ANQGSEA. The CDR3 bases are TGCAGCGTTGACGACGGAATGGGTGGCTACACCTTC. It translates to CSVDDGMGGYTF. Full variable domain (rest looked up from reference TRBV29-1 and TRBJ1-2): SAVISQKPSRDICQRGTSLTIQCQVDSQVTMMFWYRQQPGQSLTLIATANQGSEATYESGFVIDKFPISRPNLTFSTLTVSNMSPEDSSIYLCSVDDGMGGYTFGSGTRLTVV.

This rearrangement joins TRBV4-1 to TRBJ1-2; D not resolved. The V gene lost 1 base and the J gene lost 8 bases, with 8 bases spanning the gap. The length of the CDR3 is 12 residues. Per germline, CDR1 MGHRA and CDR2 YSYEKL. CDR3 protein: CASSQARGGYTF. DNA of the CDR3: TGCGCCAGCAGCCAAGCGCGTGGAGGCTACACCTTC.